The present T cell receptor (beta chain) was sequenced within a study of cytomegalovirus exposure and HLA in healthy donors. PCR employed 60 Vbeta and 13 Jbeta primers. Profiled with immunoSEQ multiplex PCR; TCRdb holds only in-frame clones, not every one. Among 100,000 to 130,000 clones listed, under 85% were seen once. CDR1 SGHDN and CDR2 FVKESK come from the germline V gene. The V and J ends lost 0 bases and 2 bases respectively, with 16 bases between them. The CDR3 totals 17 residues. The TCR sequence derives from a male donor in good health and CMV-seronegative. V is TRBV14 and J is TRBJ1-2; D not resolved. Sequenced material: PBMCs. The CDR3 sequence is CASSQDLLGSRNYGYTF. The CDR3 nucleotides read TGTGCCAGCAGCCAAGATCTCCTGGGCAGCCGGAACTATGGCTACACCTTC.